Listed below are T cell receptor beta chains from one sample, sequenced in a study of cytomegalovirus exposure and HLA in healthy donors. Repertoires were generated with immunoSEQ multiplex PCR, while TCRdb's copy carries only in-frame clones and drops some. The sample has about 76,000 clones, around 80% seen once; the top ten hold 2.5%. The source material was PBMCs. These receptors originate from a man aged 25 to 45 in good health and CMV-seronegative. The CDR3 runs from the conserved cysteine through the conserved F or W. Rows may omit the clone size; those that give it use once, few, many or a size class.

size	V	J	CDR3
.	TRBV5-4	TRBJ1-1	CASKRGLDTEAFF
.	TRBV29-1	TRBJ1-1	CSVAGGGVEAFF
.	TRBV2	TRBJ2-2	CASSGTGELFF
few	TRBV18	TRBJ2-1	CASSPFINEQFF
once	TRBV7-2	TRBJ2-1	CASSLERGNEQFF
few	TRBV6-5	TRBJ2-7	CASSLTSGLLYEQYF
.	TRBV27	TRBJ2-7	CASSWTGGESRTYEQYF
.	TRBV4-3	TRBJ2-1	CASSQAPQGGVNEQFF
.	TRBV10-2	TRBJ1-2	CASSGPVLYGYTF
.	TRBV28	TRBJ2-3	CASSSHGQATDTQYF
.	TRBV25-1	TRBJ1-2	CASSLQDLRGYTF
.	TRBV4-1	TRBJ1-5	CASSQPGTYNQPQHF
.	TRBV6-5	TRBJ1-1	CASSYDDRVGEAFF
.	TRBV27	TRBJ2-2	CASSLSQGGERELFF
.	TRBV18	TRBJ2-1	CASSPRGLRGSGQFF
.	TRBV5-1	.	CASSSTTSGRGEQYF
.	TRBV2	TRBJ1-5	CASSDSSTKDQPQHF
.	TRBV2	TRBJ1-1	CASSDGERMNTEAFF
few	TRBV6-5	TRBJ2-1	CASSWDRDEQFF
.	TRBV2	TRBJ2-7	CASFGGSYEQYF
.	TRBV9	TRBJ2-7	CASSPGLAGAIYEQYF
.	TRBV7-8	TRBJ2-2	CASSLGRLAGVTGELFF
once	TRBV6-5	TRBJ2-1	CASSYGLAGVRQFF
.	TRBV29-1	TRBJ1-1	CSVRLLAGDSSGAFF
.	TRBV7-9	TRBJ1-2	CASSLMTDYGYTF
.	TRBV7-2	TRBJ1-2	CASSDTGYGYTF
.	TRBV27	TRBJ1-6	CASGTGGLYNSPLHF
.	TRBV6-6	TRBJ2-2	CASSYDSRTGELFF
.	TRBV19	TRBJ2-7	CASSAFGGEQYF
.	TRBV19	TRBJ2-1	CASSIGRTGTYNEQFF
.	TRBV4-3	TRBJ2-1	CASSPRLAGDEQFF
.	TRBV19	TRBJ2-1	CASSMVSGVGNEQFF
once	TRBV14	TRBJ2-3	CASSIGATDTQYF
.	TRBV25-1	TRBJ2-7	CASSGGYEQYF
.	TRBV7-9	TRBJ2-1	CASELAGGQRPYNEQFF
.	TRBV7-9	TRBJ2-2	CASSPPGLTGELFF
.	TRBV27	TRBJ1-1	CASSLSFRSTEAFF
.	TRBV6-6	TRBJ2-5	CASRSHVGETQYF
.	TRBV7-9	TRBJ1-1	CSSSPPLGGEAFF
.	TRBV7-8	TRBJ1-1	CASSLARTGEAFF
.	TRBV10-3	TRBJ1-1	CAIRGRQATNTEAFF
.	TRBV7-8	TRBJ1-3	CASSFRDRVSFPGNTIYF
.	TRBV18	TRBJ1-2	CASSSGERDYGYPF
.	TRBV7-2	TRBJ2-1	CASSSRQGYYNEQFF